These 30 T cell receptor beta chains were sequenced from one sample in a study of blood T cell repertoires in COVID-19. Method: immunoSEQ multiplex PCR; TCRdb's copy keeps in-frame clones and lacks some. The data hold over 150,000 clones, with about three quarters observed a single time. Sequenced sample: peripheral blood. All receptors derive from a man at least 80 years old with acute or convalescent COVID-19.

The rearrangement uses TRBV7-2 and TRBJ2-2, with TRBD2 matching over 13 bases. CDR1 is SGHTA, CDR2 FQGNSA, per germline. The CDR3 has 16 amino acids. V trimming: 5 bases; J trimming: 7 bases; junction bases outside the gene matches: 7. DNA for the CDR3: TGTGCCAGCAGCCAGGGACTAGCGGGGCCGGGCGGGGAGCTGTTTTTT. It is translated as CASSQGLAGPGGELFF.

V gene TRBV2 combines with J gene TRBJ2-3, with 8 bases fitting TRBD2. The germline gives CDR1 SNHLY, CDR2 FYNNEI. CDR3 length: 16 amino acids. J gave up 8 bases and V 2 bases, and 12 bases lay outside the gene matches. CDR3 region: CASSELGGALAGTQYF. CDR3 nucleotide sequence: TGTGCCAGCAGTGAACTCGGGGGGGCCCTGGCAGGTACGCAGTATTTT.

The CDR3 DNA follows: TGTGCCACCAGCAGAGCCCTAGCGGGGGGCGAGACCCAGTACTTC. Protein: CATSRALAGGETQYF. The J gene is TRBJ2-5, the V gene TRBV15, with TRBD2 matching over 11 bases. V shed 1 base, J shed 5 bases, and the junction held 3 bases outside the gene matches. CDR1 is LNHNV and CDR2 is YYDKDF in the germline V gene (reference sequence). This CDR3 has 15 amino acids.

This sequence joins TRBV7-6 and TRBJ1-6; D perhaps matches TRBD1 (6 bases). V lost 5 bases, J lost 8 bases, and 19 bases lay in between. Germline lookup yields CDR1 SGHVS and CDR2 FNYEAQ. The CDR3 length is 16 residues. DNA of the CDR3: TGTGCCAGCAGCACCCTCTCACGGGGGGGCGATTCACCCCTCCACTTT. This translates into CASSTLSRGGDSPLHF.

The chain links TRBV5-5 to TRBJ2-5, with TRBD2 matching 14 bases. Germline loops: CDR1 SGHKS, CDR2 YYEKEE (reference sequence). The CDR3 consists of 16 residues. V lost 1 base and J lost 6; bases outside the gene matches: 5. The CDR3 is CASSLTGTSGGQTQYF. The DNA for the CDR3 is TGTGCCAGCAGCTTGACCGGGACTAGCGGGGGTCAGACCCAGTACTTC.

The chain is built from TRBV6-1 and TRBJ1-5; D not certain. The length of the CDR3 is 14 residues. The germline gives CDR1 MNHNS, CDR2 SASEGT. Trimming stripped 3 bases from V and 0 bases from J, with 6 bases between. The CDR3 DNA is TGTGCCAGCAGTGACGGTGGTAGCAATCAGCCCCAGCATTTT. Protein product: CASSDGGSNQPQHF.

The genes are TRBV3-1 (or the pseudogene TRBV3-2) and TRBJ2-5, with TRBD2 matching over 7 bases. The CDR3 is 15 residues long. V shed 6 bases, J shed 2 bases, and the junction held 9 bases outside the gene matches. Germline CDR1 and CDR2: LGHDT and YNNKEL (reference sequence). This CDR3 is CASRGGWGGQETQYF. The DNA for the CDR3 is TGTGCCAGCAGGGGTGGATGGGGGGGACAAGAGACCCAGTACTTC.

The chain carries TRBV24-1 and TRBJ2-2; possible D gene TRBD1, 5 bases. This CDR3 contains 16 residues. Trimming took off 3 bases at V and 4 bases at J, with 14 bases between the two ends. Germline assignment: CDR1 KGHDR and CDR2 SFDVKD. The CDR3 spells CATSDATRAGTGELFF. CDR3 DNA sequence: TGTGCCACCAGTGATGCTACCAGGGCTGGCACCGGGGAGCTGTTTTTT.

The table lists this clone with a count of one. The chain carries TRBV18 and TRBJ1-2; 7 bases fit TRBD1. CDR3 length: 15 residues. The germline CDR1 and CDR2 sequences are KGHSH and LQKENI. V lost 6 bases, J lost 3 bases, and 10 bases stayed unmatched. The CDR3 is CASSPFDRVDYGYTF. The CDR3 DNA reads TGTGCCAGCTCGCCCTTTGACAGGGTAGACTATGGCTACACCTTC.

The CDR3 bases are TGTGCCAGCAGCAGACAGCGGGGGCCTTCCACCGGGGAGCTGTTTTTT. Protein sequence: CASSRQRGPSTGELFF. The V gene is TRBV7-9, the J gene TRBJ2-2; 8 positions agree with TRBD2. V gave up 5 bases and J gave up 4 bases; unmatched junction bases: 9. Germline V gene sequence: CDR1 SEHNR, CDR2 FQNEAQ (reference sequence). This CDR3 has 16 amino acids. Drawing the rest from reference TRBV7-9 and TRBJ2-2, the complete variable domain is DTGVSQNPRHKITKRGQNVTFRCDPISEHNRLYWYRQTLGQGPEFLTYFQNEAQLEKSRLLSDRFSAERPKGSFSTLEIQRTEQGDSAMYLCASSRQRGPSTGELFFGEGSRLTVL.

This clone was found many times. This rearrangement joins TRBV5-1 to TRBJ2-7, with TRBD1 identical over 8 bases. The CDR3 totals 14 residues. CDR1 is SGHRS, CDR2 YFSETQ, per germline. The trim removed 4 bases at V and 5 bases at J, leaving 8 bases unmatched. CDR3 nucleotide sequence: TGCGCCAGCAGCCTGACCGGGACAGGCCACGAGCAGTACTTC. Residues: CASSLTGTGHEQYF.

The V call is TRBV30, the J call TRBJ1-1, with 8 bases aligning to TRBD1. The V gene's germline CDR1 is GTSNPN and CDR2 SVGIG (reference sequence). Trimming took 5 bases from V and 8 from J; bases not matched to a gene: 10. The CDR3 consists of 13 residues. The CDR3 DNA sequence: TGTGCCTGGCACAACCCTCGGGACAGGGAAGCTTTCTTT. Translated: CAWHNPRDREAFF.

The V call is TRBV23-1, the J call TRBJ1-5, with D perhaps TRBD1 (6 bases). TRBV23-1 is an ORF for which the function is uncertain. Deletions cut 7 bases from V and 0 bases from J, with 13 bases between. This CDR3 is 15 amino acids long. The CDR3 is CASTPDSHSNQPQHF. Written as DNA, the CDR3 is TGCGCCAGCACCCCGGACAGTCATAGCAATCAGCCCCAGCATTTT.

The chain recombines TRBV19 with TRBJ1-5, with 9 bases identical to TRBD1. J gave up 4 bases and V 6 bases, and 4 bases lay outside the gene matches. Germline V CDR1 and CDR2: LNHDA, SQIVND (reference sequence). The CDR3 runs 14 residues. The CDR3 protein is CASRRTGENQPQHF. The CDR3 DNA follows: TGTGCCAGTAGAAGGACAGGGGAGAATCAGCCCCAGCATTTT.

The chain is built from TRBV9 and TRBJ1-2, with TRBD1 matching over 7 bases. V lost 0 bases, J lost 0 bases, and 8 bases stayed unmatched. In germline, CDR1 is SGDLS, CDR2 YYNGEE. The length of the CDR3 is 17 residues. The CDR3 loop is CASSVGQGLITNYGYTF. The DNA of the CDR3 is TGTGCCAGCAGCGTAGGACAGGGCCTTATAACTAACTATGGCTACACCTTC.

The V and J genes are TRBV18 and TRBJ1-1; D unclear. CDR3 length: 13 residues. CDR1 KGHSH and CDR2 LQKENI come from the germline V gene. V lost 1 base and J 1 base, leaving 4 bases between the germline ends. The CDR3 coding sequence is TGTGCCAGCTCACCACGCGAGAACACTGAAGCTTTCTTT. Its protein is CASSPRENTEAFF.

This sequence joins TRBV5-4 and TRBJ1-2, with 9 bases lining up with TRBD1. Germline loops: CDR1 SGHNT, CDR2 YYREEE (reference sequence). The V segment lost 0 bases and the J segment 4 bases; nucleotides outside the gene matches: 4. The CDR3 has 15 amino acids. In DNA, the CDR3 is TGTGCCAGCAGCTTGGACAGGGGGCATAGCTATGGCTACACCTTC. Amino acid sequence: CASSLDRGHSYGYTF.

The chain's CDR3 is CASSLLAGGPTGELFF. The CDR3 DNA is TGTGCCAGCAGTTTACTAGCGGGGGGGCCAACCGGGGAGCTGTTTTTT. The chain links TRBV27 to TRBJ2-2; 12 bases align to TRBD2. This CDR3 contains 16 residues. The junction had 3 bases not matched to a gene; V was cut back by 2 bases and J by 5 bases. Germline CDR1 MNHEY, CDR2 SMNVEV (reference sequence).

This chain joins TRBV3-1 (or the pseudogene TRBV3-2) and TRBJ2-1; 10 bases are a match to TRBD2. The germline V gene has CDR1 LGHDT and CDR2 YNNKEL (reference sequence). J lost 5 bases, V lost 1 base, and 8 bases had no gene match. The length of the CDR3 is 17 residues. The CDR3 spells CASSQGQLAGDHNEQFF. The CDR3 nucleotides read TGTGCCAGCAGCCAAGGCCAGCTAGCGGGGGATCACAATGAGCAGTTCTTC.

The genes are TRBV11-2 and TRBJ2-5; 7 nucleotides line up with TRBD1. This CDR3 contains 14 residues. J gave up 1 base and V 5 bases, and 4 bases lay outside the gene matches. Germline CDR1 reads SGHAT; CDR2 reads FQNNGV. The CDR3 nucleotides are TGTGCCAGCAGCATCGGGACAGCCCAAGAGACCCAGTACTTC. Amino acids: CASSIGTAQETQYF.

The genes are TRBV10-1 and TRBJ2-2; 11 nucleotides align to TRBD2. This CDR3 region has 19 residues. Germline values: CDR1 WNHNN, CDR2 SYGVQD (reference sequence). The V segment lost 0 bases and the J segment 4 bases; nucleotides outside the gene matches: 10. CDR3 region: CASSESASGGRFRTGELFF. In DNA form, the CDR3 reads TGCGCCAGCAGTGAGTCGGCTAGCGGGGGGAGGTTCCGCACCGGGGAGCTGTTTTTT.

The CDR3: CASGAGNSPLHF. DNA for the CDR3: TGTGCCAGCGGGGCAGGCAATTCACCCCTCCACTTT. The chain is built from TRBV7-2 and TRBJ1-6, with D tentatively TRBD1 (5 bases). The CDR3 extends over 12 amino acids. The V end lost 8 bases, the J end lost 7 bases, and 9 bases lay between the germline ends. Germline loops: CDR1 SGHTA, CDR2 FQGNSA.

The count of this clone is one. The chain combines TRBV29-1 with TRBJ1-2; TRBD1 might be the D (6 bases). V lost 0 bases, J lost 2 bases, and 16 bases lay in between. Per germline, CDR1 SQVTM and CDR2 ANQGSEA. The CDR3 consists of 16 residues. CDR3 sequence: CSVEDQGGGMNYGYTF. CDR3 DNA sequence: TGCAGCGTTGAAGATCAAGGGGGGGGAATGAACTATGGCTACACCTTC.

The CDR3 reads CASSRSEDTEAFF. CDR3 DNA: TGTGCCAGCAGCCGAAGCGAAGACACTGAAGCTTTCTTT. The chain employs TRBV11-1 and TRBJ1-1; no clear D. Germline-derived CDR1 and CDR2 are SGHAT and FQDESV (reference sequence). The CDR3 runs to 13 residues. Trimming removed 5 bases at V and 3 bases at J, with 10 bases between. The variable domain in full, completed from reference TRBV11-1 and TRBJ1-1, reads EAEVAQSPRYKITEKSQAVAFWCDPISGHATLYWYRQILGQGPELLVQFQDESVVDDSQLPKDRFSAERLKGVDSTLKIQPAELGDSAMYLCASSRSEDTEAFFGQGTRLTVV.

This clone appeared a few times. DNA for the CDR3: TGCGCCAGCAGCCTTTCAGGGGCAGGAGAGACCCAGTACTTC. Translation: CASSLSGAGETQYF. The rearrangement uses TRBV5-1 and TRBJ2-5; TRBD1 might be the D (6 bases). There are 14 residues in the CDR3. The V gene lost 4 bases and the J gene lost 4 bases, with 14 bases spanning the gap. The germline gives CDR1 SGHRS, CDR2 YFSETQ. The full variable domain, rest sourced from reference TRBV5-1 and TRBJ2-5, is KAGVTQTPRYLIKTRGQQVTLSCSPISGHRSVSWYQQTPGQGLQFLFEYFSETQRNKGNFPGRFSGRQFSNSRSEMNVSTLELGDSALYLCASSLSGAGETQYFGPGTRLLVL.

V gene TRBV30 combines with J gene TRBJ1-2; 9 nucleotides line up with TRBD1. Unmatched junction bases numbered 7, after V lost 0 bases and J lost 8 bases. Germline V gene sequence: CDR1 GTSNPN, CDR2 SVGIG (reference sequence). The CDR3 loop spans 14 amino acids. The CDR3 reads CAWSVSTGGAGYTF. In DNA, the CDR3 is TGTGCCTGGAGTGTGAGCACAGGGGGCGCCGGCTACACCTTC.

This clone is a singleton in its sample. The chain couples TRBV6-5 to TRBJ2-2; the D is unclear. The CDR3 extends over 12 amino acids. CDR1 and CDR2 (germline): MNHEY, SVGAGI. Deletions cut 7 bases from V and 5 bases from J, with 8 bases between. The CDR3 reads CASTDTTGELFF. CDR3 in DNA: TGTGCCAGCACCGACACGACCGGGGAGCTGTTTTTT.

The V gene is TRBV5-6, the J gene TRBJ2-5, with TRBD1 matching over 7 bases. The CDR3 length is 14 residues. From germline, CDR1 is SGHDT and CDR2 YYEEEE. The junction had 5 bases not matched to a gene; V was cut back by 4 bases and J by 2 bases. As DNA, the CDR3 is TGTGCCAGCAGCGTGACAGGGCCTCAAGAGACCCAGTACTTC. It is translated as CASSVTGPQETQYF.

The chain carries TRBV14 and TRBJ1-1; D unclear. V was clipped by 6 bases and J by 0 bases, with 8 bases between them. Germline CDR1 is SGHDN and CDR2 is FVKESK. This CDR3 comprises 13 residues. The CDR3 is CASSLGLNTEAFF. CDR3 in DNA: TGTGCCAGCAGTCTTGGCCTGAACACTGAAGCTTTCTTT.

In this sample, this clone turned up many times. This rearrangement joins TRBV18 to TRBJ1-2; D possibly corresponds to TRBD1 (5 bases). CDR1 and CDR2 (germline): KGHSH, LQKENI. V shed 3 bases and J shed 0 bases, with 11 bases lying between them. The CDR3 runs to 15 residues. In DNA form, the CDR3 reads TGTGCCAGCTCACCCGGGCAGGGCACTAACTATGGCTACACCTTC. It specifies CASSPGQGTNYGYTF.